The entry below gives a single T cell receptor (beta chain) sequence along with its context. What it recognizes is unknown. V dropped 8 bases and J dropped 0 bases, with 21 bases sitting between them. The CDR3 consists of 17 residues. The germline V gene has CDR1 MDHEN and CDR2 SYDVKM. TCRdb's table, derived via immunoSEQ multiplex PCR, lists solely in-frame clones and lacks some. There are about 81,000 clones in the sample; about 86% occur only once, and 6.6% lies in the top ten. The sample comes from a study of OX40 agonist ivuxolimab in advanced cancers. At the level of the study: Earlier anti-PD-1, anti-PD-L1 or anti-CTLA-4 therapy was permitted; around 40% had received some. Two cutaneous melanoma patients and one hepatocellular carcinoma patient, three in all, had partial responses.

Overall study findings and caveats: No antigen was identified for the clonally expanded peripheral T cells.

The sample here was CD4+ or CD8+ T cells sorted from blood, taken in a trial of the OX40 agonist ivuxolimab. The receptor's source is an adult with an advanced solid tumor such as melanoma, head and neck, liver or kidney cancer. The chain links TRBV28 to TRBJ2-3; D not resolved. CDR3 region: CASPPMAVSSSTDTQYF. Here the CDR3 DNA reads TGTGCCAGCCCCCCTATGGCTGTATCCTCTAGCACAGATACGCAGTATTTT.